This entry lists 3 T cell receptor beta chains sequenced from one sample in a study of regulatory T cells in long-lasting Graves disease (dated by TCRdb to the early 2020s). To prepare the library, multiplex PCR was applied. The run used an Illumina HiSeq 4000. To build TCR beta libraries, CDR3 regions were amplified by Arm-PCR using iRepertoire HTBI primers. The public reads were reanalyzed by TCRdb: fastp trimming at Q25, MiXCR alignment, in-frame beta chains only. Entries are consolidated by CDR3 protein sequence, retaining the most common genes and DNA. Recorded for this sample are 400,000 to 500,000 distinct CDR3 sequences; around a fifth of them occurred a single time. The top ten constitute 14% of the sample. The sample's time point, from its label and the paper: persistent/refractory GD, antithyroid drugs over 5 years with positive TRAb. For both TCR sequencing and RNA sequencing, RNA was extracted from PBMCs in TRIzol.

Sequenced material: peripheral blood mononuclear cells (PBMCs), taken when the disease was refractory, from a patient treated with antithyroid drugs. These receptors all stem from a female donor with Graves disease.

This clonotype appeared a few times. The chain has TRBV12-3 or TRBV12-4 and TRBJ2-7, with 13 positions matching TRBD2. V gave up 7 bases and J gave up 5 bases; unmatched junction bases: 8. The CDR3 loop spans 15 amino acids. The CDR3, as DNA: TGTGCCAGCAATGGCGGGACTAGCGGGATCCACGAGCAGTACTTC. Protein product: CASNGGTSGIHEQYF.

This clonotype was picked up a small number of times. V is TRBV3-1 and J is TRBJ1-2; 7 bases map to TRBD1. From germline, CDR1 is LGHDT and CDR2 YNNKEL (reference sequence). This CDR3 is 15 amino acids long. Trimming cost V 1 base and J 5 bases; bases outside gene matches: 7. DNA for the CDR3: TGTGCCAGCAGCCAAGGGGCCTCGACAGGGTATGGCTACACCTTC. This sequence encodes CASSQGASTGYGYTF.

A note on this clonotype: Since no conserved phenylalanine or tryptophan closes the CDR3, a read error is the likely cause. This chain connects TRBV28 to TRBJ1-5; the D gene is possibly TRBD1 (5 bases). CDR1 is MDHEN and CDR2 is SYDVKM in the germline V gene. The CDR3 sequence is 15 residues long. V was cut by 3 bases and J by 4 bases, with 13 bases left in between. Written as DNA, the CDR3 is TGTGCCAGCAGTTTGGGGCAGGGAGGGAATCAGCCCCAGCATCTT. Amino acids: CASSLGQGGNQPQHL.